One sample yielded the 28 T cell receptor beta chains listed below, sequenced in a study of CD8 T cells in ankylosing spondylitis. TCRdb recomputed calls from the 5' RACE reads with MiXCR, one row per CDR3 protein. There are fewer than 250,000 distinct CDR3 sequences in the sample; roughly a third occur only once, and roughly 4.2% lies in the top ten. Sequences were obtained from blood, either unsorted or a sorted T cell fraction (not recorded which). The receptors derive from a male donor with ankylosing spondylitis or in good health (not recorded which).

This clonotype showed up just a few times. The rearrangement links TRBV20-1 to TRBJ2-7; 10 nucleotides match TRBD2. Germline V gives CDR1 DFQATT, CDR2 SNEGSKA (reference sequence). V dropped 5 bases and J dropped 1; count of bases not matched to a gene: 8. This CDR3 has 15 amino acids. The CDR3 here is CSAGGSGGPSYEQYF. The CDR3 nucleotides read TGCAGTGCTGGGGGTAGCGGGGGGCCTTCCTACGAGCAGTACTTC.

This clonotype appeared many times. The DNA for the CDR3 is TGCAGCGTTGAAGGAGAGGGTGACCCCCATGAAGCTTTCTTT. Amino acid sequence: CSVEGEGDPHEAFF. The rearrangement uses TRBV29-1 and TRBJ1-1; D is ambiguous. V lost 1 base, J lost 7 bases, and 16 bases lay in between. The CDR3 is 14 amino acids. From germline, CDR1 is SQVTM and CDR2 ANQGSEA. The whole variable domain, remainder taken from reference TRBV29-1 and TRBJ1-1, is SAVISQKPSRDICQRGTSLTIQCQVDSQVTMMFWYRQQPGQSLTLIATANQGSEATYESGFVIDKFPISRPNLTFSTLTVSNMSPEDSSIYLCSVEGEGDPHEAFFGQGTRLTVV.

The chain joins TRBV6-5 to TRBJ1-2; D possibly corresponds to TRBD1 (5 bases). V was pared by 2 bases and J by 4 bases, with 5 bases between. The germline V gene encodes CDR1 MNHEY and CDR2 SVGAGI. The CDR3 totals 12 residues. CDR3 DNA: TGTGCCAGCAGTTACAGGGGCTATGGCTACACCTTC. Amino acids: CASSYRGYGYTF.

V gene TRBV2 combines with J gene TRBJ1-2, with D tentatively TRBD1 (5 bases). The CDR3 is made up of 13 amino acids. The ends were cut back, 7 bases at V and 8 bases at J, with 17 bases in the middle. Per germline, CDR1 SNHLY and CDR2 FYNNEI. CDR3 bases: TGTGCCAGCATGGTGGGGCCCTCGGGAGGCTACACCTTC. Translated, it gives CASMVGPSGGYTF.

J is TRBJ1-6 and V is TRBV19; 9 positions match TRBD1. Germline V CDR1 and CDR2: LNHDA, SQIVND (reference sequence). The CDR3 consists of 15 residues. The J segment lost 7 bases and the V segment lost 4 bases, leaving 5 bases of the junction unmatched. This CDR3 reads CASSTGQGLNSPLHF. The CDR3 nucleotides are TGTGCCAGTAGTACGGGACAGGGACTCAATTCACCCCTCCACTTT.

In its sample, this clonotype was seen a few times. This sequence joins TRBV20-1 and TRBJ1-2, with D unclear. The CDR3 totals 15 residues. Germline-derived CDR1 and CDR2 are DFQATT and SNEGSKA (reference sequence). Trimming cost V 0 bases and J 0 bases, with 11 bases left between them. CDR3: CSARESVSTNYGYTF. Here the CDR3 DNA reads TGCAGTGCTAGAGAATCAGTTTCGACTAACTATGGCTACACCTTC.

CDR3 protein: CASSLELAGVYRYNEQFF. In DNA form, the CDR3 reads TGCGCCAGCAGCTTGGAGTTAGCGGGGGTATACCGGTACAATGAGCAGTTCTTC. The J gene is TRBJ2-1, the V gene TRBV5-1; 9 bases agree with TRBD2. V was clipped by 0 bases and J by 4 bases; unmatched bases: 11. This CDR3 comprises 18 residues. The V gene's germline CDR1 is SGHRS and CDR2 YFSETQ.

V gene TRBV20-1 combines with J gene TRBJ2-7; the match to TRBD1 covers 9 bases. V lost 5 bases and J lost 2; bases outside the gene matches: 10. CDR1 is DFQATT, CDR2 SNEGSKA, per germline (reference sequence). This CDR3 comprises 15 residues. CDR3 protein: CSAQTGTGIPYEQYF. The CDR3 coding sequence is TGCAGTGCTCAGACCGGGACAGGGATACCCTACGAGCAGTACTTC.

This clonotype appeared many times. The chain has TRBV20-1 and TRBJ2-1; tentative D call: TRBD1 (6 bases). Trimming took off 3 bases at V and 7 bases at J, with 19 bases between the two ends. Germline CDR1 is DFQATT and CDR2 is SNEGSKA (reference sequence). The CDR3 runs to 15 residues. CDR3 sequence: CSASIAGRGRNEQFF. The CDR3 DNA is TGCAGTGCTAGTATCGCGGGCAGGGGAAGGAATGAGCAGTTCTTC.

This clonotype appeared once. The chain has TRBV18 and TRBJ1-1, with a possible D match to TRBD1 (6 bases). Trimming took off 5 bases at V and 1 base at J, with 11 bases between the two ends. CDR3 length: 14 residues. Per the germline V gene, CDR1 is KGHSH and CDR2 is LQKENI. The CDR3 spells CASSKGQKNTEAFF. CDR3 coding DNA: TGTGCCAGCTCAAAGGGACAAAAGAACACTGAAGCTTTCTTT.

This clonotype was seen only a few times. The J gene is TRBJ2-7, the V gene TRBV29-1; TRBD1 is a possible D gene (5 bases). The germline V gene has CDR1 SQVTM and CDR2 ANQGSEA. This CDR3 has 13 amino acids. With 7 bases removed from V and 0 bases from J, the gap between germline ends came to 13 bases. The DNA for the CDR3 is TGCAGCGGCAAGGACACCATCTCCTACGAGCAGTACTTC. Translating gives CSGKDTISYEQYF.

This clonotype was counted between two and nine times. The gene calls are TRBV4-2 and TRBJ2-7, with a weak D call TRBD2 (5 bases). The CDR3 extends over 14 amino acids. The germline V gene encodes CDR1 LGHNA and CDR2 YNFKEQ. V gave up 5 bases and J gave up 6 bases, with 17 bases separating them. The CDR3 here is CASSTRAPQLEQYF. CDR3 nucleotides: TGTGCCAGCAGCACTAGAGCCCCCCAGCTCGAGCAGTACTTC.

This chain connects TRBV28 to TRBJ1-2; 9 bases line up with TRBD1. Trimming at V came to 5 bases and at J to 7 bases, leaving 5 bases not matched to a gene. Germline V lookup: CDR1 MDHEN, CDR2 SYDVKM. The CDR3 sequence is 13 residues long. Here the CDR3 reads CASSGTGIGGYTF. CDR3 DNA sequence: TGTGCCAGCAGTGGGACAGGGATTGGTGGCTACACCTTC.

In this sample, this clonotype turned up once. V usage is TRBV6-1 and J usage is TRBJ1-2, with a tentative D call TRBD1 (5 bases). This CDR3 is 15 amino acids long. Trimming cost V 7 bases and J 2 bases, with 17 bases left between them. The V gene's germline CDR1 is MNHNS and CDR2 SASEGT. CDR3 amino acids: CASTPGTVWNYGYTF. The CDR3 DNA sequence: TGTGCCAGCACGCCCGGGACCGTCTGGAACTATGGCTACACCTTC.

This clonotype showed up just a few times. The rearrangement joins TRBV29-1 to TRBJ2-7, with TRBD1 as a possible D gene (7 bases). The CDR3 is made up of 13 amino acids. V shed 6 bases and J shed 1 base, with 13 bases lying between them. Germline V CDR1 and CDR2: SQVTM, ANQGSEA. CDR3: CSVLTGRSYEQYF. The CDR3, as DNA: TGCAGCGTGCTGACAGGGAGGTCCTACGAGCAGTACTTC.

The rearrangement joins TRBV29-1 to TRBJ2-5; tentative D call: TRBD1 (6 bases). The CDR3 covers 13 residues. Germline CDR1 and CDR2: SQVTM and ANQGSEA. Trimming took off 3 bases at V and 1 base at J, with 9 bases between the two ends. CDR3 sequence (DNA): TGCAGCGTTGACCGGGACATCCAAGAGACCCAGTACTTC. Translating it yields CSVDRDIQETQYF.

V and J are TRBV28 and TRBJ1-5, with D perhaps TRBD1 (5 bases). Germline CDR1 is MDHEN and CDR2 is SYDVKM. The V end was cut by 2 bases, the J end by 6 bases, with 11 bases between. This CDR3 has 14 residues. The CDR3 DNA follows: TGTGCCAGCAGTTTAGGAAGGGGACTTCAGCCCCAGCATTTT. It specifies CASSLGRGLQPQHF.

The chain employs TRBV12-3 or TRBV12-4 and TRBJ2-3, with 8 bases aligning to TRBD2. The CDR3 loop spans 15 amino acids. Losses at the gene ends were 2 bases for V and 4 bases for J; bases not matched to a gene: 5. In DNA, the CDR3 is TGTGCCAGCAGTTTACTAGCGGGTTCTGCAGATACGCAGTATTTT. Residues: CASSLLAGSADTQYF.

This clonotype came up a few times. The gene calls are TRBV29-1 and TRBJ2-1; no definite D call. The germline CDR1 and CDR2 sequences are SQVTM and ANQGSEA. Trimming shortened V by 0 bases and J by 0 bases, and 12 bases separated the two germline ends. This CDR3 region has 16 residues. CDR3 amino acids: CSVEDVFESSYNEQFF. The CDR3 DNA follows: TGCAGCGTTGAAGATGTCTTTGAGAGCTCCTACAATGAGCAGTTCTTC.

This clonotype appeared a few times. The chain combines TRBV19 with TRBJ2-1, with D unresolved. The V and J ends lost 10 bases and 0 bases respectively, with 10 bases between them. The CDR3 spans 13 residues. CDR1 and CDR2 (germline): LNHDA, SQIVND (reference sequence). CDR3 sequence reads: CATRPSSYNEQFF. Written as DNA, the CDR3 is TGTGCCACCCGGCCGAGCTCCTACAATGAGCAGTTCTTC.

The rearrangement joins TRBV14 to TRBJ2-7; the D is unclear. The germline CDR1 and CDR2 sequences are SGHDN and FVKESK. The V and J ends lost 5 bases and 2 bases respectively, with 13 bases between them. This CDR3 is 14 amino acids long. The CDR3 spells CASSARAPTYEQYF. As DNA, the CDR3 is TGTGCCAGCAGCGCTAGGGCCCCGACCTACGAGCAGTACTTC. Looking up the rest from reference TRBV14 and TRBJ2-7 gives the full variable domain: EAGVTQFPSHSVIEKGQTVTLRCDPISGHDNLYWYRRVMGKEIKFLLHFVKESKQDESGMPNNRFLAERTGGTYSTLKVQPAELEDSGVYFCASSARAPTYEQYFGPGTRLTVT.

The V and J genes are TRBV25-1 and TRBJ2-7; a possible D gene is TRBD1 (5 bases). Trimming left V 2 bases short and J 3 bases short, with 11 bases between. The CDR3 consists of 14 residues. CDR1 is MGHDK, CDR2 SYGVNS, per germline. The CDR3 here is CASSEGAGFYEQYF. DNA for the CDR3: TGTGCCAGCAGTGAAGGGGCAGGGTTCTACGAGCAGTACTTC.

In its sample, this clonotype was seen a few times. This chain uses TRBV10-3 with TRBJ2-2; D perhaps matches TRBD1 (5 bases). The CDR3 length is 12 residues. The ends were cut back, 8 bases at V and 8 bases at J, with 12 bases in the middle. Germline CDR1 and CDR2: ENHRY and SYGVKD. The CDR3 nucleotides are TGTGCCATCGCATACAGGCCGGGGGAGCTGTTTTTT. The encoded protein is CAIAYRPGELFF.

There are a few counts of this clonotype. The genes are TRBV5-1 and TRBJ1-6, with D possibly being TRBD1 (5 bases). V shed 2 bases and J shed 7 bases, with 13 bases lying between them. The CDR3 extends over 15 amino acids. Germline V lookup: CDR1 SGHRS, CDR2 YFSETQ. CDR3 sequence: CASSFGAGRNSPLHF. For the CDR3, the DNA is TGCGCCAGCAGCTTTGGGGCAGGGAGAAATTCACCCCTCCACTTT.

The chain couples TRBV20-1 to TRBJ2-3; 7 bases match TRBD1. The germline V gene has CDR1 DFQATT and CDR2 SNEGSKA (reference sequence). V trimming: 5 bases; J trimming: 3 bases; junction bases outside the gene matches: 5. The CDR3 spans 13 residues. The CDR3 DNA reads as TGCAGTGCTCTTAAGACAGGGACAGATACGCAGTATTTT. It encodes CSALKTGTDTQYF.

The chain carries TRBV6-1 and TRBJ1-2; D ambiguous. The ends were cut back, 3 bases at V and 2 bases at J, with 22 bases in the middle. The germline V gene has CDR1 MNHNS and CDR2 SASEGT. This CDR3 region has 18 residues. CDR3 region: CASSDIRQSKHKNYGYTF. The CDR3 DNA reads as TGTGCCAGCAGTGACATTCGGCAGTCAAAACACAAAAACTATGGCTACACCTTC.

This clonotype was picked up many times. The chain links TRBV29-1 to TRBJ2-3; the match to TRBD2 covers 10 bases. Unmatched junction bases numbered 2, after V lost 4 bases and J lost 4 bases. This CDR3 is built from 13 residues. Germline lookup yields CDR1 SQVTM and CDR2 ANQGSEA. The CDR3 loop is CSVAAGGSDTQYF. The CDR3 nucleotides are TGCAGCGTTGCAGCGGGGGGGTCAGATACGCAGTATTTT.

The DNA of the CDR3 is TGCGCCAGCAGCCTATTAGCGGGGGCAGGGGAGACCCAGTACTTC. Protein: CASSLLAGAGETQYF. The genes are TRBV5-1 and TRBJ2-5, with 9 bases aligning to TRBD2. V lost 4 bases and J lost 5; bases outside the gene matches: 9. The CDR3 totals 15 residues. Germline CDR1 SGHRS, CDR2 YFSETQ.